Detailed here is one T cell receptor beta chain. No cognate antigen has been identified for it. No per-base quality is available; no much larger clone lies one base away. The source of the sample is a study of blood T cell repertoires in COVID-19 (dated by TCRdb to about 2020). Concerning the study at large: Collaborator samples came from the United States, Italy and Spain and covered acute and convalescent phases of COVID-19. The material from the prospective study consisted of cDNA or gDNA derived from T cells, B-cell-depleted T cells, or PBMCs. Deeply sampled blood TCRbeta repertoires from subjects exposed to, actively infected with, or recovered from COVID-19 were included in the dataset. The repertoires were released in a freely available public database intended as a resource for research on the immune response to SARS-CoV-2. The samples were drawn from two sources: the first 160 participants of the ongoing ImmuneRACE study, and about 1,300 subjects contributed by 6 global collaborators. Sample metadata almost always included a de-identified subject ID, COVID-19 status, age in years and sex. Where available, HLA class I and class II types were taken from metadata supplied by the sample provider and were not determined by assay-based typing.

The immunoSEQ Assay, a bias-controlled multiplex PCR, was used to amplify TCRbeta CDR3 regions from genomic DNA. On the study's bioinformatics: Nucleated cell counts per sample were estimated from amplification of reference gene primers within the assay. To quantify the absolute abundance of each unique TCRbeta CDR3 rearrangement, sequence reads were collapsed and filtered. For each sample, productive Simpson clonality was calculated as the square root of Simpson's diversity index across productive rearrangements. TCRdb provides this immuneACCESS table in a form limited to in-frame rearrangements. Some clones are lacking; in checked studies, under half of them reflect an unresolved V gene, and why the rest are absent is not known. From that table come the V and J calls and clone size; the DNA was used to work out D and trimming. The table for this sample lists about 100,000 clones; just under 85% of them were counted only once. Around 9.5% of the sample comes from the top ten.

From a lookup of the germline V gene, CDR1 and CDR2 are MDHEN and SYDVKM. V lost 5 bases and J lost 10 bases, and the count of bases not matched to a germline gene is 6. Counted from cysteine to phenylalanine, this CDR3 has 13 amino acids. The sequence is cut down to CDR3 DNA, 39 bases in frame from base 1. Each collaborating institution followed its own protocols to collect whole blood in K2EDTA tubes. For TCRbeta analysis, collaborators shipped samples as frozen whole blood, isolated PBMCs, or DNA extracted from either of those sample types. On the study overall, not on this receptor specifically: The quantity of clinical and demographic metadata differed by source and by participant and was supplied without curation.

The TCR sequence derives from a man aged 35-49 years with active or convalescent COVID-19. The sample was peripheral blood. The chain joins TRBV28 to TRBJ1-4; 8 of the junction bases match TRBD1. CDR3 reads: CASSPQGVVKLFF. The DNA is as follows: TGTGCCAGCAGTCCACAGGGGGTCGTAAAACTGTTTTTT.